The source of this T cell receptor (beta chain) is a study of blood T cell repertoires in COVID-19. Study-level background: Both acute and convalescent COVID-19 samples were obtained from the United States, Italy and Spain.

Generated by immunoSEQ multiplex PCR, the TCRdb table keeps only in-frame clones and is missing some. The table has some 220,000 clones, around three quarters seen once. Germline V gives CDR1 MGHDK, CDR2 SYGVNS. The trim removed 1 base at V and 3 bases at J, leaving 4 bases unmatched. The CDR3 totals 15 residues. The receptor was derived from a woman in her 70s with acute or convalescent COVID-19. The chain uses TRBV25-1 and TRBJ2-5; 8 positions agree with TRBD1. The sequencing sample was made of peripheral blood. The CDR3: CASSESRGPKETQYF. The DNA of the CDR3 is TGTGCCAGCAGTGAATCCAGGGGGCCTAAAGAGACCCAGTACTTC.